This TCR beta chain was captured by sequencing in a study of shared clonotypes between healthy human individuals (dated by TCRdb to the early 2020s). Study-level background: Three men and a couple of women, aged 18 to 49 years, made up the cohort. Each donor's leukapheresis produced roughly between about 0.9 and 9.5 billion PBMCs. Different laboratories and diverse techniques were used to prepare libraries and sequence TCR repertoires, to increase sequencing depth and limit assay-specific biases. The study deeply sequenced blood TCR repertoires of several healthy adults to estimate repertoire size and the extent of clonotype sharing between individuals. For each donor, three plates each were used for CD4 naive and CD4 memory, two plates were used for CD8 naive, and one plate was used for CD8 memory. General study outcomes and caveats: Even with the large sequencing depth, rarefaction of the sorted-subset datasets indicated that sequencing was incomplete. Estimated clonotype richness was generally larger for naive than for memory subsets. Across a few donors, around 5.4% of naive CD4, roughly 3.5% of naive CD8, about 2.3% of memory CD4, and under 0.45% of memory CD8 clonotypes were shared. Based on pairwise subsampling, the degree of clonotype sharing among donors was expected to be affected by sequencing depth. Sampling was limited to blood, and TCR repertoires in tissue likely differ from TCR repertoires in blood. Clonotypes shared by all four sorted-subset donors showed higher generation probabilities than non-shared clonotypes. The small number of donors limited the genetic and exposure-history diversity represented.

Germline trimming amounts to 3 bases on V and 4 bases on J, with 9 as the count of junction bases outside the gene matches. CDR1 and CDR2 are read off the germline V gene as MDHEN and SYDVKM. The CDR3 measures 16 amino acids from cysteine to phenylalanine. Only the CDR3 region is kept as DNA, spanning 48 bases read in frame from base 1. TCR CDR3 regions were amplified from genomic DNA by multiplex PCR using the deep immunoSEQ assay. For each cell subset, the extracted genomic DNA was distributed evenly across all wells of several immunoSEQ 96-well plates, and each plate served as one replicate. For sorted subsets, each replicate PCR was loaded with roughly 0.2 ug genomic DNA, equivalent to approximately 27,000 T cell genomes. Purified libraries were quantified with a Qubit 3.0 fluorometer, sized on a Bioanalyzer 2100, and re-quantified with the KAPA Library Quantification kit. A separate single-read 150-cycle Illumina NextSeq 550 flow cell was used to sequence each immunoSEQ 96-well plate. For the original study's pipeline: Because the immunoSEQ output included only junctional sequences and no quality scores, the filtering could not be the same as the filtering used for full-length reads. Sequences were annotated with PyIR, a Python wrapper for IgBLAST v1.9, using IMGT germline references to assign V/J genes and CDR3. Reads were removed for weak V/J assignments (E-value above 1e-6), missing CDR3, stop codons, out-of-frame junctions, or ambiguous translated residues. A V3J clonotype was defined by an identical inferred V gene, J gene, and CDR3 amino acid sequence. Percentage overlap between repertoires was calculated by dividing the number of shared unique clonotypes by the size of the smaller repertoire. RTK rarefaction, the Chao1 estimator, and Recon v2.1 estimates of unobserved clonotypes were used to assess repertoire richness. OLGA was used to compute generation probabilities for all TCRbeta clonotypes that the gDNA method yielded from a few donors. Entries here come from immuneACCESS through TCRdb and include only in-frame sequences with V and J called. Some clones fail to appear in such tables; in the studies checked, an unresolved V gene covers under half of the shortfall, and the cause of the remainder is unknown. That table supplies the V and J calls and clone size; D and trimming were determined from the DNA. Present in this sample are approximately 500,000 clones, almost 97% of which were seen just once. Approximately 0.062% of the sample is taken by the ten largest.

Healthy HIV-negative adults with no recently reported acute infections or vaccinations were included as donors. Only Caucasian adults living in Nashville, Tennessee, USA were represented among the donors. Magnetic negative selection was used to enrich CD4+ T cells, after which naive cells were positively selected on CD45RA and the negative fraction became the memory subset. Blood was collected by leukapheresis, and PBMCs were isolated by Ficoll-Histopaque density gradient centrifugation and then cryopreserved in liquid nitrogen vapor phase. Analytical flow cytometry was used to check the purity and quantity of each magnetically sorted T cell population. From each sorted fraction, genomic DNA was isolated and quantified by UV absorbance on a Nanodrop 2000c. For this clone: There is no known antigen for this receptor. The record has no base qualities; no much larger clone is one base away.

This chain joins TRBV28 to TRBJ2-3, with 8 central nucleotides matching TRBD2. Sequenced input: naive CD4+ T cells sorted from blood. The cell subset or site label for this specimen denotes: CD45RA+ positively selected. The TCR was taken from a woman aged 30 to 39 in good health. The CDR3 has the sequence CASSFRGSGTADTQYF. The DNA reads TGTGCCAGCAGTTTCAGGGGTAGCGGGACTGCAGATACGCAGTATTTT.